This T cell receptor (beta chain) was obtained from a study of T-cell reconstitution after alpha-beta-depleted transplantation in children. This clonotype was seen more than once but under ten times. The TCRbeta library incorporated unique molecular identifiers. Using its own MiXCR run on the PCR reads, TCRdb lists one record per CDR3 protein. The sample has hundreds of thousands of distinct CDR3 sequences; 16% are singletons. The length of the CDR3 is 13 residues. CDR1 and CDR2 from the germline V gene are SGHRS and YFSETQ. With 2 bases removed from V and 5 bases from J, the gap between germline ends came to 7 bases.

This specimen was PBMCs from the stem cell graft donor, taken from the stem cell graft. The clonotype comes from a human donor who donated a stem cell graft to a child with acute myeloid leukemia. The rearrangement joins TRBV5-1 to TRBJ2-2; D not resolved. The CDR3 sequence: CASSFWGTGELFF. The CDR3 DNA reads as TGCGCCAGCAGCTTTTGGGGAACCGGGGAGCTGTTTTTT.